These 25 T cell receptor beta chains came from one sample sequenced in a study of blood T cell repertoires in COVID-19. Method: immunoSEQ multiplex PCR; TCRdb's copy keeps in-frame clones and lacks some. The data show a few hundred thousand clones, about 88% seen once. Sequenced sample: PBMCs or T cells enriched from blood (not recorded which). Receptor source: a woman aged 25 to 39 who had been exposed to COVID-19.

CDR3 coding DNA: TGTGCCAGCAGTTTCTTACAGGGGGCGCGGGACACTGAAGCTTTCTTT. It translates to CASSFLQGARDTEAFF. The V and J genes are TRBV27 and TRBJ1-1, with 9 bases fitting TRBD1. Trimming cost V 3 bases and J 3 bases; bases outside gene matches: 8. This CDR3 spans 16 amino acids. The germline V gene has CDR1 MNHEY and CDR2 SMNVEV (reference sequence).

Remarks on this clone: The sample has other DNA sequences that encode this CDR3 too. The chain has TRBV5-6 and TRBJ2-7; TRBD2 is a possible D gene (6 bases). CDR3 length: 14 amino acids. Deletions cut 0 bases from V and 2 bases from J, with 9 bases between. CDR1 is SGHDT and CDR2 is YYEEEE in the germline V gene. The CDR3 protein is CASSLAGGPYEQYF. For the CDR3, the DNA is TGTGCCAGCAGCTTGGCCGGGGGACCCTACGAGCAGTACTTC.

Notes on this clone: One junction end does not reproduce the germline sequence, and a read error may be involved. The rearrangement uses TRBV7-2 and TRBJ2-2; 11 nucleotides line up with TRBD2. CDR1 and CDR2 from the germline V gene are SGHTA and FQGNSA. The CDR3 consists of 17 residues. For the CDR3, the DNA is TGTGCCAGCAGCTTGGGGACTAGCGGTTCCGGGGCCGGGGGGCTGTTTTTT. Its protein product is CASSLGTSGSGAGGLFF.

V and J are TRBV6-5 and TRBJ2-2, with D possibly TRBD1 on 6 matching bases. With 7 bases removed from V and 0 bases from J, the gap between germline ends came to 9 bases. Germline values: CDR1 MNHEY, CDR2 SVGAGI. There are 14 residues in the CDR3. The CDR3 DNA sequence: TGTGCCAGCAAAGGACAGTCGAACACCGGGGAGCTGTTTTTT. Its protein is CASKGQSNTGELFF.

This clone was counted a single time. The chain has TRBV19 and TRBJ2-7, with TRBD1 matching over 7 bases. With V trimmed by 3 bases and J by 3 bases, 5 bases remained unmatched. The CDR3 consists of 14 residues. Germline V CDR1 and CDR2: LNHDA, SQIVND (reference sequence). CDR3 loop: CASSIEGDSYEQYF. The CDR3 nucleotides read TGTGCCAGTAGTATTGAGGGGGACAGCTACGAGCAGTACTTC.

This clone showed up just once. The chain couples TRBV5-1 to TRBJ1-2; D not resolved. The CDR3 is made up of 12 amino acids. CDR1 SGHRS and CDR2 YFSETQ come from the germline V gene. Deletions cut 5 bases from V and 0 bases from J, with 5 bases between. CDR3 bases: TGCGCCAGCAGGCGCGCTAACTATGGCTACACCTTC. Translation gives CASRRANYGYTF.

The CDR3 loop reads CASSLRTGRLNTEAFF. CDR3 DNA: TGTGCCAGCAGTTTAAGGACAGGCCGATTGAACACTGAAGCTTTCTTT. V is TRBV27 and J is TRBJ1-1, with 7 bases that match TRBD1. The CDR3 totals 16 residues. CDR1 and CDR2 from the germline V gene are MNHEY and SMNVEV (reference sequence). With V trimmed by 2 bases and J by 0 bases, 6 bases remained unmatched.

V and J are TRBV6-5 and TRBJ2-3; D may be TRBD1 (6 bases). With 4 bases removed from V and 1 base from J, the gap between germline ends came to 15 bases. Germline loops: CDR1 MNHEY, CDR2 SVGAGI. There are 16 residues in the CDR3. Written as DNA, the CDR3 is TGTGCCAGCAGTTCTCCGCGGACAGACCGCACAGATACGCAGTATTTT. Translated, it gives CASSSPRTDRTDTQYF.

This chain links TRBV19 with TRBJ1-5, with D possibly TRBD1 on 5 matching bases. V was clipped by 6 bases and J by 5 bases, with 14 bases between them. The V gene's germline CDR1 is LNHDA and CDR2 SQIVND (reference sequence). There are 14 residues in the CDR3. DNA of the CDR3: TGTGCCAGTAGCCGGTTACAGGTAGATCAGCCCCAGCATTTT. Amino acid sequence: CASSRLQVDQPQHF.

The chain joins TRBV10-2 to TRBJ2-7; 10 positions match TRBD1. Germline CDR1 reads WSHSY; CDR2 reads SAAADI. The CDR3 runs to 14 residues. The V segment lost 9 bases and the J segment 5 bases; nucleotides outside the gene matches: 10. CDR3 DNA: TGCGCCAGTTCCGGGACAGGGGTTCGAGACGAGCAGTACTTC. Encoded protein: CASSGTGVRDEQYF.

This chain connects TRBV9 to TRBJ1-4, with 8 bases that match TRBD1. CDR1 SGDLS and CDR2 YYNGEE come from the germline V gene. The length of the CDR3 is 16 residues. With V trimmed by 0 bases and J by 8 bases, 9 bases remained unmatched. CDR3 DNA: TGTGCCAGCAGCGTAGCTATCGGGACAGGACAGGAAAAACTGTTTTTT. Translated: CASSVAIGTGQEKLFF. Drawing the rest from reference TRBV9 and TRBJ1-4, the complete variable domain is DSGVTQTPKHLITATGQRVTLRCSPRSGDLSVYWYQQSLDQGLQFLIQYYNGEERAKGNILERFSAQQFPDLHSELNLSSLELGDSALYFCASSVAIGTGQEKLFFGSGTQLSVL.

The rearrangement uses TRBV18 and TRBJ1-4; the D is unclear. V lost 3 bases, J lost 5 bases, and 10 bases lay in between. The V gene's germline CDR1 is KGHSH and CDR2 LQKENI. CDR3 length: 14 residues. The CDR3 DNA follows: TGTGCCAGCTCACCTCAGAGGAGGAATGAAAAACTGTTTTTT. It yields the protein CASSPQRRNEKLFF.

The CDR3 reads CASSDRKTNSPLHF. The CDR3 region has the DNA TGTGCCAGCAGTGACAGGAAGACCAATTCACCCCTCCACTTT. The chain couples TRBV2 to TRBJ1-6; D unclear. Trimming left V 3 bases short and J 7 bases short, with 10 bases between. This CDR3 has 14 amino acids. The germline V gene encodes CDR1 SNHLY and CDR2 FYNNEI.

The chain recombines TRBV15 with TRBJ2-1, with no clear D. Trimming took off 0 bases at V and 7 bases at J, with 10 bases between the two ends. This CDR3 comprises 14 residues. Germline assignment: CDR1 LNHNV and CDR2 YYDKDF (reference sequence). CDR3 loop: CATSREPDTNEQFF. The DNA of the CDR3 is TGTGCCACCAGCAGAGAGCCTGACACGAATGAGCAGTTCTTC.

This clone came up many times. The chain couples TRBV15 to TRBJ1-1, with TRBD1 matching over 7 bases. V trimming: 1 base; J trimming: 1 base; junction bases outside the gene matches: 3. CDR1 and CDR2 from the germline V gene are LNHNV and YYDKDF (reference sequence). The CDR3 covers 15 residues. The DNA for the CDR3 is TGTGCCACCAGCAGAGGTCGACAGGGGAACACTGAAGCTTTCTTT. Protein product: CATSRGRQGNTEAFF.

Judged by abundance, this clone is medium-sized. This chain joins TRBV10-3 and TRBJ2-2; D is perhaps TRBD1 (6 bases). The CDR3 has 17 amino acids. Germline CDR1 is ENHRY and CDR2 is SYGVKD. V shed 3 bases and J shed 2 bases, with 16 bases lying between them. The DNA for the CDR3 is TGTGCCATCAGTGATCCAGGACAGAATCCCAACACCGGGGAGCTGTTTTTT. It codes for CAISDPGQNPNTGELFF.

The chain is built from TRBV20-1 and TRBJ1-2, with TRBD1 matching over 8 bases. CDR1 and CDR2 (germline): DFQATT, SNEGSKA (reference sequence). V trimming: 3 bases; J trimming: 7 bases; junction bases outside the gene matches: 16. CDR3 length: 16 residues. For the CDR3, the DNA is TGCAGTGCTAGTCCCCCGGACAGGGAGAGGCGGCGTGGCTACACCTTC. This codes for CSASPPDRERRRGYTF.

V gene TRBV28 combines with J gene TRBJ2-1; tentative D call: TRBD1 (6 bases). V was pared by 3 bases and J by 9 bases, with 15 bases between. Germline CDR1 and CDR2: MDHEN and SYDVKM. This CDR3 comprises 14 residues. In DNA form, the CDR3 reads TGTGCCAGCAGTTTGTACCAGGGGAGAGGTGAGCAGTTCTTC. It yields the protein CASSLYQGRGEQFF.

This clone was seen a handful of times. The rearrangement joins TRBV2 to TRBJ2-1, with 13 bases that match TRBD2. J lost 7 bases, V lost 11 bases, and 8 bases had no gene match. Germline CDR1 reads SNHLY; CDR2 reads FYNNEI. The CDR3 runs 14 residues. The CDR3 loop reads CAGLTSGGRNEQFF. DNA for the CDR3: TGTGCCGGTTTGACTAGCGGGGGGAGAAATGAGCAGTTCTTC.

The chain is built from TRBV20-1 and TRBJ2-2, with D possibly TRBD2 on 6 matching bases. Germline V gene lookup returns CDR1 DFQATT and CDR2 SNEGSKA (reference sequence). The CDR3 is made up of 15 amino acids. Trimming removed 3 bases from V and 5 bases from J, with 16 bases in between. Here the CDR3 DNA reads TGCAGTGCTAGTGATGGAGGGAAGGGAACCGGGGAGCTGTTTTTT. This gives the protein CSASDGGKGTGELFF.

This rearrangement joins TRBV11-2 to TRBJ1-1; D is unclear. The V gene's germline CDR1 is SGHAT and CDR2 FQNNGV. This CDR3 spans 11 amino acids. V lost 6 bases and J lost 11, with 13 bases in between. The CDR3 DNA follows: TGTGCCAGCAGGGAGGGCCTGGGGGCTTTCTTT. Protein product: CASREGLGAFF. Full variable domain (remainder filled in from reference TRBV11-2 and TRBJ1-1): EAGVAQSPRYKIIEKRQSVAFWCNPISGHATLYWYQQILGQGPKLLIQFQNNGVVDDSQLPKDRFSAERLKGVDSTLKIQPAKLEDSAVYLCASREGLGAFFGQGTRLTVV.

The rearrangement uses TRBV18 and TRBJ2-3; D is uncertain. V was cut by 4 bases and J by 5 bases, with 7 bases left in between. Germline CDR1 KGHSH, CDR2 LQKENI. This CDR3 is built from 12 residues. The chain's CDR3 is CASSRQIDTQYF. DNA of the CDR3: TGTGCCAGCTCACGTCAGATAGATACGCAGTATTTT.

CDR3 region: CASSPIIGGPSNEQFF. The DNA of the CDR3 is TGCGCCAGCAGCCCGATCATCGGGGGGCCAAGCAATGAGCAGTTCTTC. The chain uses TRBV5-1 and TRBJ2-1; maybe TRBD2 (7 bases). CDR1 and CDR2 from the germline V gene are SGHRS and YFSETQ. Trimming cost V 4 bases and J 6 bases, with 20 bases left between them. The CDR3 runs 16 residues.

The chain joins TRBV10-3 to TRBJ2-1, with 8 bases aligning to TRBD1. This CDR3 spans 17 amino acids. Germline values: CDR1 ENHRY, CDR2 SYGVKD. V was pared by 10 bases and J by 0 bases, with 14 bases of the junction left unmatched. The DNA for the CDR3 is TGTGCCACCGTGGACAGGGACCCCGAGAGCTCCTACAATGAGCAGTTCTTC. This translates into CATVDRDPESSYNEQFF.

The rearrangement uses TRBV19 and TRBJ1-5; perhaps TRBD1 as D (5 bases). The V gene lost 6 bases and the J gene lost 7 bases, with 13 bases spanning the gap. The CDR3 consists of 13 residues. Germline lookup yields CDR1 LNHDA and CDR2 SQIVND (reference sequence). CDR3 nucleotides: TGTGCCAGTAGAGGGGACTTGAGGCAGCCCCAGCATTTT. This encodes CASRGDLRQPQHF.